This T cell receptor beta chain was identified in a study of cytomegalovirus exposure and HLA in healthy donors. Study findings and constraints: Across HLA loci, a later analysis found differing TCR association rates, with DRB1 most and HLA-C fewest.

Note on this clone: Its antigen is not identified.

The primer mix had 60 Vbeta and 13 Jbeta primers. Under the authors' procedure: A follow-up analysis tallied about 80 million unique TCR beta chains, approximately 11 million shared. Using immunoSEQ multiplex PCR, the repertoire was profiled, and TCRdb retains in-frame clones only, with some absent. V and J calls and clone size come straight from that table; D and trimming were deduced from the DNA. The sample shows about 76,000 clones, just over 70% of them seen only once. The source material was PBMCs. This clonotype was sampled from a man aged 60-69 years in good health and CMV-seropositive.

CDR3 residues: CASSLRDRYSPLHF. In DNA, the CDR3 is TGTGCCAGCAGTCTGCGGGACAGATATTCACCCCTCCACTTT. The chain couples TRBV6-5 to TRBJ1-6; 7 nucleotides align to TRBD1. This CDR3 spans 14 amino acids. Unmatched junction bases numbered 6, after V lost 5 bases and J lost 8 bases. Germline lookup yields CDR1 MNHEY and CDR2 SVGAGI.